The rows below give T cell receptor beta chains drawn from one sample of a study of T cell responses to AZD1222 COVID-19 vaccine. Profiled with immunoSEQ multiplex PCR; TCRdb holds only in-frame clones, not every one. The data contain 140,000 or so clones, just over 85% of them singletons. The specimen comprised peripheral blood, sampled on day 0 of AZD1222 vaccination. Source of these receptors: an adult in good health. Each CDR3 is given without its conserved first and last residue. D genes are given only for firm matches.

cdr3_aa j_call d_call v_call
ASSMKGSREY TRBJ2-7 - TRBV19
ASSYRRQGAQDRAEAF TRBJ1-1 TRBD1 TRBV6-2/TRBV6-3
ASSLDRTAGELF TRBJ2-2 - TRBV27
ASSSLTGGTEAF TRBJ1-1 TRBD1 TRBV7-9
ASSLTTAGGAGSTEAF TRBJ1-1 TRBD1 TRBV7-3
ASREVLSGNTIY TRBJ1-3 - TRBV18
ASTPTGGSSVQY TRBJ2-7 - TRBV27
ASSRISLAGGKASSYNEQF TRBJ2-1 TRBD2 TRBV27
ASSPEGGTQY TRBJ2-5 - TRBV11-3
AIPGFYGYT TRBJ1-2 - TRBV28
ASSQDFQGGNNEQF TRBJ2-1 - TRBV4-2
ASSSTRGQGYYGYT TRBJ1-2 TRBD1 TRBV11-2
ATAAGPLGANVLT TRBJ2-6 - TRBV6-6
ASSDLASSSYNEQF TRBJ2-1 - TRBV6-4
SVESHRANYGYT TRBJ1-2 - TRBV29-1
ASSFRGRGEETQY TRBJ2-5 TRBD2 TRBV28
ASSPMGGSGNTIY TRBJ1-3 - TRBV7-9
AWSVLRISAF TRBJ1-1 - TRBV30
ASSYGGSSDETQY TRBJ2-5 - TRBV6-2/TRBV6-3
ASSPNLLESNSPLH TRBJ1-6 - TRBV4-2
AWSVSSRQGQPQH TRBJ1-5 TRBD1 TRBV30
ASSLVPLSSYNSPLH TRBJ1-6 - TRBV7-2
ASSDSSSGSNEQY TRBJ2-7 TRBD2 TRBV6-4
ASSLTGLNYGYT TRBJ1-2 - TRBV5-8
ASSFTGVNTEAF TRBJ1-1 TRBD1 TRBV28
ASSFRGATGTETQY TRBJ2-5 TRBD1 TRBV28
ASSFTGSSYEQY TRBJ2-7 - TRBV5-4
ASSLEQSGFIQY TRBJ2-4 - TRBV7-8